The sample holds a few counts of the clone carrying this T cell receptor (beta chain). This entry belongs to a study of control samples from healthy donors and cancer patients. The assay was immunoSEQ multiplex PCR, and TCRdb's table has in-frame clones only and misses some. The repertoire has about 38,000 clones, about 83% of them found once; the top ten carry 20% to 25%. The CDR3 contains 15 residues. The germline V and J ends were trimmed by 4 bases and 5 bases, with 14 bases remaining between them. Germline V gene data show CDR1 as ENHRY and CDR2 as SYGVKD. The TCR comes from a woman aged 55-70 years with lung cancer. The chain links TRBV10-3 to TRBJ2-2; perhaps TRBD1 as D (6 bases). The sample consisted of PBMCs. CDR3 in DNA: TGTGCCATCAGTGTTATCAGGACAGAAACCGGGGAGCTGTTTTTT. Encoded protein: CAISVIRTETGELFF.